This T cell receptor (beta chain) derives from a study of CD8 T cells in ankylosing spondylitis (dated by TCRdb to about 2017). In the study overall: The study profiled T cell receptor beta repertoires in healthy donors and ankylosing spondylitis patients to find disease-linked TCR variants. The whole study cohort included over a hundred healthy donors and 20 to 25 ankylosing spondylitis patients. Peripheral blood was sampled, and synovial fluid was additionally collected from ankylosing spondylitis patients. Broad study findings and their caveats: Blood from ankylosing spondylitis patients appeared to be characterized by a TCR beta motif composed of eight highly homologous amino acid variants. A CD8+ phenotype was shown by the disease-linked clones, which were found at relatively low frequencies in peripheral blood. The disease-linked clones were reported as significantly enriched in matched synovial fluid samples from ankylosing spondylitis patients. Some TCR beta motif variants had previously been reported in synovial fluid and blood of reactive arthritis patients, which suggested common disease-initiation mechanisms.

With regard to this clonotype: No cognate antigen has been identified for it. The record has no base qualities; no much larger clone is one base away.

CDR1 and CDR2 are drawn from the germline V gene: MDHEN, SYDVKM. The CDR3 covers 17 residues, taking in both the cysteine and the phenylalanine. Just CDR3 DNA is preserved here, 51 bases in frame from base 1. Trimming costs V 5 bases and J 0 bases, and their ends lie 16 bases apart. Sequencer: Illumina HiSeq 2500. Quantitative 5'-RACE with molecular barcodes was the method used to prepare the TCR beta libraries. The study's own analysis went as follows. Disease-linked TCR variants were identified with a new computational method built on a probabilistic model of VDJ rearrangement. Using fastp trimming at Q25 and MiXCR clonotype assembly, TCRdb reanalyzed the public sequencing data and kept in-frame beta chains. Each CDR3 protein gets just one entry, which takes the most common genes and DNA from the rows behind it. TCRdb's processing, not the study's, gives the V and J calls here. The table for this sample lists around 430,000 distinct CDR3 sequences; over 15% of them were counted only once. In total, the top ten clones hold 1% of the sample.

The TCR comes from a male donor with ankylosing spondylitis. The sequenced sample consisted of blood, either unsorted or a sorted T cell fraction (not recorded which). The chain uses TRBV28 and TRBJ1-4; there is no confident call for the D gene. CDR3 region: CASSPPVGFATNEKLFF. The DNA sequence is as follows: TGTGCCAGCAGTCCACCCGTCGGCTTTGCAACTAATGAAAAACTGTTTTTT.